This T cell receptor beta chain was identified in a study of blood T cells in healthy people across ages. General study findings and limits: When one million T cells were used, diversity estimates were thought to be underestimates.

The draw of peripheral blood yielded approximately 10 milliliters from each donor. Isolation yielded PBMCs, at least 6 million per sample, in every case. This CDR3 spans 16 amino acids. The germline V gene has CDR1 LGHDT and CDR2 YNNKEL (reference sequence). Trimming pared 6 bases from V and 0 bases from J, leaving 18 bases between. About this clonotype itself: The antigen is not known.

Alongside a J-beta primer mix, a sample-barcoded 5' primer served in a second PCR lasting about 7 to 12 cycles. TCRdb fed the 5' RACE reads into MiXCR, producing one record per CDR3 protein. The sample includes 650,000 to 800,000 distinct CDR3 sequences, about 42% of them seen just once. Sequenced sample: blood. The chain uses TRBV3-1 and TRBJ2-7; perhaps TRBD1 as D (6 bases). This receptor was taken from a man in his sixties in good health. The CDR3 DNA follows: TGTGCCAGCAGGTCACCGGGACACACTAACTCCTACGAGCAGTACTTC. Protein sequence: CASRSPGHTNSYEQYF.